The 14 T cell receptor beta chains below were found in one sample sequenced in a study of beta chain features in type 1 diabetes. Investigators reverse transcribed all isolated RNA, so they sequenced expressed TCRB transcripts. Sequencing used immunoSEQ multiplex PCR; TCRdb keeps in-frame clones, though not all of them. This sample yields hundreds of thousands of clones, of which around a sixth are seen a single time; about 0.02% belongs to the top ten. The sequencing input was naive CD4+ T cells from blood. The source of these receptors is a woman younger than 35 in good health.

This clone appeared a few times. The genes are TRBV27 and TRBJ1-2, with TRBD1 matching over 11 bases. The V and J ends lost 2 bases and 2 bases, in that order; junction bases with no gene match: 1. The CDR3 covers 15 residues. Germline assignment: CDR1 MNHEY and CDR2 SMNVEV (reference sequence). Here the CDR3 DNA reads TGTGCCAGCAGTTTACGGACAGGGGGCAACTATGGCTACACCTTC. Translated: CASSLRTGGNYGYTF.

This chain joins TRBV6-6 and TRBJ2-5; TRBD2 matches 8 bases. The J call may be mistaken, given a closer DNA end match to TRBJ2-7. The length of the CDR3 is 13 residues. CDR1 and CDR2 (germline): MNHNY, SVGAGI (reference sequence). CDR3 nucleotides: TGTGCCATCCGAAGCGGGAGCGGTTACGAGCAGTACTTC. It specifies CAIRSGSGYEQYF.

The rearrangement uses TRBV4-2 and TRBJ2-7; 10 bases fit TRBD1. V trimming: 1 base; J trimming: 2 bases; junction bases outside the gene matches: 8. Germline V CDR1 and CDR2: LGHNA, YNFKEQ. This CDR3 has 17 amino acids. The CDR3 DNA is TGTGCCAGCAGCCAAGCCAGAGGGACAGGGGTTGCCTACGAGCAGTACTTC. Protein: CASSQARGTGVAYEQYF.

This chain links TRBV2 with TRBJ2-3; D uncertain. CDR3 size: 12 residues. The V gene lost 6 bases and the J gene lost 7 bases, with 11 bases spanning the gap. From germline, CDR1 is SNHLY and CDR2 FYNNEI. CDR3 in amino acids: CASRERANTQYF. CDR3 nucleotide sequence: TGTGCCAGCAGGGAAAGGGCGAATACGCAGTATTTT.

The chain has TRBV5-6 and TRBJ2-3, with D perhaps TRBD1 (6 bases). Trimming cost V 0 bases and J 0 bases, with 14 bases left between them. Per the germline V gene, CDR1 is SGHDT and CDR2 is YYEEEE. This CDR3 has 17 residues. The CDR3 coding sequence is TGTGCCAGCAGCTTGGTAGGGGCAGGGGAAAGCACAGATACGCAGTATTTT. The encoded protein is CASSLVGAGESTDTQYF.

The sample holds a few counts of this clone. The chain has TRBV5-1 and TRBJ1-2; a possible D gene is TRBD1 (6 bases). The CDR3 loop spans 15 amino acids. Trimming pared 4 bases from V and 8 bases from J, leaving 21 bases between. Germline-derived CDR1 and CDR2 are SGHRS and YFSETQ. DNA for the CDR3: TGCGCCAGCAGCATTAAGCCCGGGACAATGGGCGGCTACACCTTC. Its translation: CASSIKPGTMGGYTF.

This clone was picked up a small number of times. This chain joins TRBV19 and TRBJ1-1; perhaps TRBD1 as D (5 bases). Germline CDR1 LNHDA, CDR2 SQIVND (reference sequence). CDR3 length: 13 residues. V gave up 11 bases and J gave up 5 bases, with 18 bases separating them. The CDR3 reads CAVDRGRGTEAFF. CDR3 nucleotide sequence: TGTGCCGTGGACCGGGGCCGGGGGACTGAAGCTTTCTTT.

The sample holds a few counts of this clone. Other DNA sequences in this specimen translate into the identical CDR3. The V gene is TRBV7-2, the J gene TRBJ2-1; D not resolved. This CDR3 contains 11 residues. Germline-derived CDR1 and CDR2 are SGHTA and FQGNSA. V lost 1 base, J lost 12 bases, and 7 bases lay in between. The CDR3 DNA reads TGTGCCAGCAGCTTAGGTCTTTGGCAGTTCTTC. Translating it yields CASSLGLWQFF. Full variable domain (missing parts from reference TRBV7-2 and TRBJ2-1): GAGVSQSPSNKVTEKGKDVELRCDPISGHTALYWYRQSLGQGLEFLIYFQGNSAPDKSGLPSDRFSAERTGGSVSTLTIQRTQQEDSAVYLCASSLGLWQFFGPGTRLTVL.

The CDR3 protein is CASSPGLARRETQYF. In nucleotides, the CDR3 is TGCGCCAGCAGCCCCGGGCTGGCTCGGCGAGAGACCCAGTACTTC. The chain joins TRBV4-3 to TRBJ2-5; D is undetermined. Per germline, CDR1 LGHNA and CDR2 YSLEER. The V and J ends lost 4 bases and 4 bases respectively, with 16 bases between them. This CDR3 comprises 15 residues.

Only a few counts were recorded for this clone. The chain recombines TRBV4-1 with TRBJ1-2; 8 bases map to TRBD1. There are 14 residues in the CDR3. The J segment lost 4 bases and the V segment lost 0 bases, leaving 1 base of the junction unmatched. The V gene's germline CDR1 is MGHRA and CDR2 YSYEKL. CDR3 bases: TGCGCCAGCAGCCAAGACAGGGGGCCCTATGGCTACACCTTC. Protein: CASSQDRGPYGYTF.

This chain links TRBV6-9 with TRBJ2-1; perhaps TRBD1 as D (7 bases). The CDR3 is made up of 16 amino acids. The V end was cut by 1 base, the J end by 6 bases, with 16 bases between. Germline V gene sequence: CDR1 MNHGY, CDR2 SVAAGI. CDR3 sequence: CASSYYRGRDFNEQFF. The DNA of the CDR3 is TGTGCCAGCAGTTATTACAGGGGAAGGGACTTCAATGAGCAGTTCTTC.

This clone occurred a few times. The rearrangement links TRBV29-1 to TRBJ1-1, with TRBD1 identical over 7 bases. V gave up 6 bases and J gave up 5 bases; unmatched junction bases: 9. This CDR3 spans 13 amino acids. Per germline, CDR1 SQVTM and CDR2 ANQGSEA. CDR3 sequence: CSVRGHWGTEAFF. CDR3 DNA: TGCAGCGTGAGGGGGCACTGGGGAACTGAAGCTTTCTTT.

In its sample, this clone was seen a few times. As DNA, the CDR3 is TGTGCCAGCAGAGGGTGGCAGGCGAACACTGAAGCTTTCTTT. Amino acids: CASRGWQANTEAFF. The chain recombines TRBV7-2 with TRBJ1-1; D remains unclear. This CDR3 comprises 14 residues. CDR1 SGHTA and CDR2 FQGNSA come from the germline V gene. V lost 6 bases to trimming and J lost 1 base, with 12 bases between them.

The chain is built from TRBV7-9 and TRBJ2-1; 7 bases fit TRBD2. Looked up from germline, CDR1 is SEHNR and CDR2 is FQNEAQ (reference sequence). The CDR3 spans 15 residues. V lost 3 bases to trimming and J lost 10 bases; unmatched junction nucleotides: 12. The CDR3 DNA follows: TGTGCCAGCAGCTTTCGTCCCCTAGCGGAGCTGGAGCAGTTCTTC. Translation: CASSFRPLAELEQFF.